This TCR beta chain was retrieved from a study of T-cell reconstitution after alpha-beta-depleted transplantation in children. Points from the study as a whole: Where alpha-beta T cells came from about two months after transplant was reportedly several hundred expanded graft clones.

Unique molecular identifiers were incorporated when the TCRbeta library was constructed. TCRdb re-derived calls from the PCR reads in MiXCR, one entry per CDR3 protein. The sample records some 140,000 distinct CDR3 sequences, roughly 10% being singletons. Per germline, CDR1 SGHVS and CDR2 FQNEAQ. V lost 7 bases and J 10 bases, leaving 17 bases between the germline ends. The CDR3 runs to 13 residues. Points on this clonotype: The antigen is undetermined.

This sequence joins TRBV7-8 and TRBJ2-1, with D possibly matching TRBD2 (6 bases). This clonotype was sampled from a girl younger than two who had a stem cell transplant for combined immunodeficiency, so the T cells may come from the graft donor. This material consisted of PBMCs, mostly from graft donor cells, taken 180 days after TCRalphabeta/CD19-depleted stem cell transplant. This CDR3 is CASTRLGAREQFF. For the CDR3, the DNA is TGTGCCAGCACCCGACTAGGGGCAAGGGAGCAGTTCTTC.